The 10 T cell receptor beta chains given below trace back to one sample, sequenced in a study of shared clonotypes between healthy human individuals. Using immunoSEQ multiplex PCR, the repertoire was profiled, and TCRdb retains in-frame clones only, with some absent. The sample holds some 2,000,000 clones, approximately 96% seen once. Material: naive CD4+ T cells sorted from blood. The sample's subset: CD45RA+ positively selected. The source is a man aged 18 to 29 in good health.

The chain employs TRBV4-1 and TRBJ1-4; 7 bases align to TRBD1. Trimming took 1 base from V and 2 from J; bases not matched to a gene: 4. The CDR3 sequence is 16 residues long. Germline CDR1 and CDR2: MGHRA and YSYEKL. The CDR3 DNA sequence: TGCGCCAGCAGCCAAGCAGGGACAGAGACTAATGAAAAACTGTTTTTT. This codes for CASSQAGTETNEKLFF.

The rearrangement links TRBV5-1 to TRBJ1-1; D possibly corresponds to TRBD1 (6 bases). CDR1 is SGHRS and CDR2 is YFSETQ in the germline V gene. The CDR3 is made up of 16 amino acids. The germline V and J ends were trimmed by 5 bases and 1 base, with 18 bases remaining between them. CDR3 sequence reads: CASSERAQGTNTEAFF. CDR3 DNA sequence: TGCGCCAGCAGTGAAAGGGCACAGGGAACGAACACTGAAGCTTTCTTT.

The chain uses TRBV14 and TRBJ1-6; D remains unclear. Deletions cut 1 base from V and 8 bases from J, with 3 bases between. The CDR3 covers 12 residues. Looked up from germline, CDR1 is SGHDN and CDR2 is FVKESK. This chain's CDR3 is CASSQAYSPLHF. CDR3 coding DNA: TGTGCCAGCAGCCAAGCATATTCACCCCTCCACTTT.

CDR3 nucleotides: TGTGCCAGCAGCCACCGGGACCTTCAGTACTTC. Its protein product is CASSHRDLQYF. The V call is TRBV28, the J call TRBJ2-7; D tentatively reads TRBD1 or TRBD2 (5 bases each). The CDR3 spans 11 residues. Germline CDR1 reads MDHEN; CDR2 reads SYDVKM. Deletions cut 6 bases from V and 10 bases from J, with 13 bases between.

This clone was seen just once. CDR3 loop: CASSLAGAEQFF. As DNA, the CDR3 is TGTGCCAGCAGTCTAGCGGGAGCGGAGCAGTTCTTC. V and J are TRBV2 and TRBJ2-1, with 10 bases matching TRBD2. Germline V gene data show CDR1 as SNHLY and CDR2 as FYNNEI. The CDR3 loop spans 12 amino acids. V dropped 5 bases and J dropped 10; count of bases not matched to a gene: 2.

The J gene is TRBJ1-3, the V gene TRBV9; perhaps TRBD1 as D (6 bases). V was cut by 3 bases and J by 1 base, with 17 bases left in between. Germline V gives CDR1 SGDLS, CDR2 YYNGEE. The CDR3 loop spans 17 amino acids. The chain's CDR3 is CASSAAPGQESGNTIYF. CDR3 DNA: TGTGCCAGCAGCGCGGCTCCGGGACAAGAGTCTGGAAACACCATATATTTT.

The V call is TRBV28, the J call TRBJ2-1; D remains ambiguous. The germline V gene encodes CDR1 MDHEN and CDR2 SYDVKM. The CDR3 consists of 15 residues. Trimming removed 7 bases from V and 3 bases from J, with 16 bases in between. The CDR3 spells CASNLRVDGYNEQFF. The CDR3 nucleotides read TGTGCCAGCAACTTGAGAGTGGATGGCTACAATGAGCAGTTCTTC.

The rearrangement links TRBV5-3 to TRBJ2-1; the match to TRBD2 covers 10 bases. TRBV5-3 is placed among ORFs of uncertain function. The CDR3 has 16 amino acids. The V segment lost 4 bases and the J segment 0 bases; nucleotides outside the gene matches: 4. CDR3 protein: CARSGSGRFSYNEQFF. Written as DNA, the CDR3 is TGTGCCAGAAGCGGTAGCGGGAGGTTCTCCTACAATGAGCAGTTCTTC.

This chain links TRBV19 with TRBJ1-3, with D perhaps matching TRBD1 (5 bases). The length of the CDR3 is 14 residues. V lost 11 bases and J 0 bases, leaving 14 bases between the germline ends. Germline CDR1 is LNHDA and CDR2 is SQIVND (reference sequence). The CDR3 reads CAAGIRGSGNTIYF. The CDR3 DNA reads as TGTGCCGCAGGGATTCGGGGCTCTGGAAACACCATATATTTT.

The genes are TRBV4-3 and TRBJ1-4; D not certain. The V gene lost 0 bases and the J gene lost 8 bases, with 13 bases spanning the gap. The CDR3 is 15 residues long. CDR1 and CDR2 from the germline V gene are LGHNA and YSLEER. CDR3 sequence (DNA): TGCGCCAGCAGCCAAGACGGGTTGACCGGGGAAAAACTGTTTTTT. This sequence encodes CASSQDGLTGEKLFF.